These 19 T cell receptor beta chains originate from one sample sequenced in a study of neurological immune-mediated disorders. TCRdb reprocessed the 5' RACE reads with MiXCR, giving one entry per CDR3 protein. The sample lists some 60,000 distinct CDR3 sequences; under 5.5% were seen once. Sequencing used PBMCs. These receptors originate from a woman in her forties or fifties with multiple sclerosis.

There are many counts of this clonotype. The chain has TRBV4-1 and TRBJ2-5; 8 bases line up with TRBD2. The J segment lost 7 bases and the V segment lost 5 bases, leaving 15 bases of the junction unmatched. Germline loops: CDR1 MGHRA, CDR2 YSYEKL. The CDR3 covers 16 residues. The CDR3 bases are TGCGCCAGCAGCGATTCGACTAGCGAGCACATCCGGACCCAGTACTTC. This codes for CASSDSTSEHIRTQYF.

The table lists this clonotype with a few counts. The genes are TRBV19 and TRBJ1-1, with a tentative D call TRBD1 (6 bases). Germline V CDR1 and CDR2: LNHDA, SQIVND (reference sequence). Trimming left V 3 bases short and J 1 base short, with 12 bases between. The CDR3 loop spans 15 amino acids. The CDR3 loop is CASSIWGGQNTEAFF. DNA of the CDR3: TGTGCCAGTAGTATTTGGGGGGGCCAGAACACTGAAGCTTTCTTT.

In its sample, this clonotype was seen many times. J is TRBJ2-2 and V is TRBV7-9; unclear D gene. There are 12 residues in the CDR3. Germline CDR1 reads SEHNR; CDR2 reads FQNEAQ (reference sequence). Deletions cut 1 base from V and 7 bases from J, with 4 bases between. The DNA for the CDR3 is TGTGCCAGCAGCTTAGTAAGCGGGGAGCTGTTTTTT. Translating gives CASSLVSGELFF.

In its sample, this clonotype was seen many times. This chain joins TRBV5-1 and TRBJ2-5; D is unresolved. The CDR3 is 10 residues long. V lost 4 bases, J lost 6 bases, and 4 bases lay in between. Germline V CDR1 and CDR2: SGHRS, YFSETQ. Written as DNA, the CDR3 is TGCGCCAGCAGCGTTAAGACCCAGTACTTC. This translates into CASSVKTQYF.

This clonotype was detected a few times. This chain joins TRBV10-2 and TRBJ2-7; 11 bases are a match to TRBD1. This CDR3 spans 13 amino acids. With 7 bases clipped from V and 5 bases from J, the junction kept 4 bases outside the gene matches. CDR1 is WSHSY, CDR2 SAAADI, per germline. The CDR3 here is CASTRDRGNEQYF. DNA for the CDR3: TGCGCCAGCACCCGGGACAGGGGGAACGAGCAGTACTTC.

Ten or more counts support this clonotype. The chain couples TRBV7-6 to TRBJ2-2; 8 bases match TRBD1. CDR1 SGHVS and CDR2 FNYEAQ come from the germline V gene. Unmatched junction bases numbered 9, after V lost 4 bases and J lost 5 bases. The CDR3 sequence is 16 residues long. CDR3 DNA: TGTGCCAGCAGCTCGAGGCGGACAGGGAGGACCGGGGAGCTGTTTTTT. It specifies CASSSRRTGRTGELFF.

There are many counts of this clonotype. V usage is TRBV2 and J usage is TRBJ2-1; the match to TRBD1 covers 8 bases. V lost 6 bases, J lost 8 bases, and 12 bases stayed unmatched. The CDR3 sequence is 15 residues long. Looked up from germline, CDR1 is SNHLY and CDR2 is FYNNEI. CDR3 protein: CASSLQGARVHEQFF. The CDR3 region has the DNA TGTGCCAGCAGCCTCCAGGGGGCCCGCGTGCATGAGCAGTTCTTC.

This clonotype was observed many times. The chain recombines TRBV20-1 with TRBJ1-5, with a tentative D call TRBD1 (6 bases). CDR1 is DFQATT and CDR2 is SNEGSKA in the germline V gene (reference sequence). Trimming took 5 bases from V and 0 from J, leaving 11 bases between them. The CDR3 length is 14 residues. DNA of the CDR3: TGCAGTGCTGCTACAGGGTATAGCAATCAGCCCCAGCATTTT. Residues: CSAATGYSNQPQHF.

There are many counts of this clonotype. CDR3 nucleotide sequence: TGTGCCAGCAGCTCGCCCGGACAGGCTTTTGGCAAAAACATTCAGTACTTC. Protein product: CASSSPGQAFGKNIQYF. The gene calls are TRBV7-2 and TRBJ2-4, with 7 bases matching TRBD1. The V gene's germline CDR1 is SGHTA and CDR2 FQGNSA. This CDR3 is built from 17 residues. The V gene end was trimmed by 4 bases and the J gene end by 3 bases; junction bases not matched to a gene: 12.

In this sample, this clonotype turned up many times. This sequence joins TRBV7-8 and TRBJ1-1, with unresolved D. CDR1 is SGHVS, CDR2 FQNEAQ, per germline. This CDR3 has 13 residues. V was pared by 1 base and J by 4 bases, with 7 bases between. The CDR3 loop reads CASSLGGPTEAFF. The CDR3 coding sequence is TGTGCCAGCAGCTTAGGCGGTCCCACTGAAGCTTTCTTT. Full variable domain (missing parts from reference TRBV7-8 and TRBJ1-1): GAGVSQSPRYKVAKRGQDVALRCDPISGHVSLFWYQQALGQGPEFLTYFQNEAQLDKSGLPSDRFFAERPEGSVSTLKIQRTQQEDSAVYLCASSLGGPTEAFFGQGTRLTVV.

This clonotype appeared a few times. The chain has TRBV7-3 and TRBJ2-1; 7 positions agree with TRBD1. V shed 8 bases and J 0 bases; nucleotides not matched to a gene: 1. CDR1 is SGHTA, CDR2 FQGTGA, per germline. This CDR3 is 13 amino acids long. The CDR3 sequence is CASGDSSYNEQFF. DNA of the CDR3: TGTGCCAGCGGGGACAGCTCCTACAATGAGCAGTTCTTC.

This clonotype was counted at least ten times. This CDR3 is CASSLELVNTEAFF. For the CDR3, the DNA is TGCGCCAGCAGCTTGGAGTTGGTGAACACTGAAGCTTTCTTT. This rearrangement joins TRBV5-1 to TRBJ1-1; D unclear. The V gene lost 0 bases and the J gene lost 0 bases, with 6 bases spanning the gap. CDR1 and CDR2 (germline): SGHRS, YFSETQ. The CDR3 sequence is 14 residues long. The full variable domain, rest sourced from reference TRBV5-1 and TRBJ1-1, is KAGVTQTPRYLIKTRGQQVTLSCSPISGHRSVSWYQQTPGQGLQFLFEYFSETQRNKGNFPGRFSGRQFSNSRSEMNVSTLELGDSALYLCASSLELVNTEAFFGQGTRLTVV.

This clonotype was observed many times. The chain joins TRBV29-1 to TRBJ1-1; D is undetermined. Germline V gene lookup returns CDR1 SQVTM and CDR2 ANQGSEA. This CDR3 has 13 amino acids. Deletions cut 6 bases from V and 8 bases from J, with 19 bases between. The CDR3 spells CSVVRFTAGEAFF. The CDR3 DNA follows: TGCAGCGTCGTAAGGTTCACTGCCGGGGAAGCTTTCTTT.

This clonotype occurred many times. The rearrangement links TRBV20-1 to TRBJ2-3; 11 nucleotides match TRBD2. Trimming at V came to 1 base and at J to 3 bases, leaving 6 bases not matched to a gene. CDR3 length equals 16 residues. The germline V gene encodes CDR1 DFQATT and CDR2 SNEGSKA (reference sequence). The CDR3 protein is CSARVFSGGATDTQYF. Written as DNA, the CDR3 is TGCAGTGCTAGAGTGTTTAGCGGGGGGGCAACAGATACGCAGTATTTT.

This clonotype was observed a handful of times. The CDR3 DNA reads as TGTGCCAGCAGCTTAAGGAGAGCGAACTATGGCTACACCTTC. Its translation: CASSLRRANYGYTF. The chain recombines TRBV7-2 with TRBJ1-2; unclear D gene. V lost 2 bases and J lost 2, with 9 bases in between. The CDR3 sequence is 14 residues long. Germline loops: CDR1 SGHTA, CDR2 FQGNSA. Based on the CDR3 plus reference TRBV7-2 and TRBJ1-2, the full variable domain is GAGVSQSPSNKVTEKGKDVELRCDPISGHTALYWYRQSLGQGLEFLIYFQGNSAPDKSGLPSDRFSAERTGGSVSTLTIQRTQQEDSAVYLCASSLRRANYGYTFGSGTRLTVV.

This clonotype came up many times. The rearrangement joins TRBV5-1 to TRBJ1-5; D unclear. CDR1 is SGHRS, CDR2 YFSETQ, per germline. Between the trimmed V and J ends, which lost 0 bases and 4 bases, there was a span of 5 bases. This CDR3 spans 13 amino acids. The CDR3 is CASSLDVNQPQHF. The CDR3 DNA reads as TGCGCCAGCAGCTTGGATGTGAATCAGCCCCAGCATTTT.

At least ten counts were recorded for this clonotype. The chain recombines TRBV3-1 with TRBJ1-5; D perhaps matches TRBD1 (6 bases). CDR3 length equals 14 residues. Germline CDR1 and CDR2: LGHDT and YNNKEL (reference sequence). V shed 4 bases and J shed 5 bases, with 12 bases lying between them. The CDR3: CASSPGGYDQPQHF. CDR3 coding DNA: TGTGCCAGCAGCCCGGGGGGCTATGATCAGCCCCAGCATTTT.

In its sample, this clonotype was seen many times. As DNA, the CDR3 is TGCAGTGCTAGAGATCCGACGCGACGGACGCAAGAGACCCAGTACTTC. Residues: CSARDPTRRTQETQYF. This chain joins TRBV20-1 and TRBJ2-5, with D uncertain. The CDR3 sequence is 16 residues long. Germline assignment: CDR1 DFQATT and CDR2 SNEGSKA (reference sequence). V was trimmed by 0 bases and J by 2 bases, leaving 16 bases between them.

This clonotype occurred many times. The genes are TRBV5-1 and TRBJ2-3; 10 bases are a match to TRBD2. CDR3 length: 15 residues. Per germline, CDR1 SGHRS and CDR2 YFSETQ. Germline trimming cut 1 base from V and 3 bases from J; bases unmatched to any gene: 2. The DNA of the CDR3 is TGCGCCAGCAGCTTGAAGCGGGGGGGGACAGATACGCAGTATTTT. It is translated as CASSLKRGGTDTQYF. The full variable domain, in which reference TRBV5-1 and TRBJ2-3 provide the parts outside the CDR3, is KAGVTQTPRYLIKTRGQQVTLSCSPISGHRSVSWYQQTPGQGLQFLFEYFSETQRNKGNFPGRFSGRQFSNSRSEMNVSTLELGDSALYLCASSLKRGGTDTQYFGPGTRLTVL.